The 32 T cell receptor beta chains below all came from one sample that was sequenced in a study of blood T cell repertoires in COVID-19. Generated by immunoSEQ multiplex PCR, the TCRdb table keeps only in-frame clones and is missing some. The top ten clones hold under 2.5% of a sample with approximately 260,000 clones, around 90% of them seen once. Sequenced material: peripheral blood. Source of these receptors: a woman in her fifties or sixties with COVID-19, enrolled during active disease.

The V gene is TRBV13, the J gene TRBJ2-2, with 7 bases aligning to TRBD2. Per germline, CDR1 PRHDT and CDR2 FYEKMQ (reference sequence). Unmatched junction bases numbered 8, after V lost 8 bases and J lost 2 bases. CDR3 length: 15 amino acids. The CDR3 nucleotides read TGTGCCAGCCGGAGGGGCGGGGGAAACACCGGGGAGCTGTTTTTT. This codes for CASRRGGGNTGELFF.

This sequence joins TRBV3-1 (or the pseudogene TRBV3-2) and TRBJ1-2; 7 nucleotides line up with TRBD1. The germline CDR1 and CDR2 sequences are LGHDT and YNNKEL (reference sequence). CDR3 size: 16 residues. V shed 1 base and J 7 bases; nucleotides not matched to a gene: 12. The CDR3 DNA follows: TGTGCCAGCAGCCAAGCTCTCGCCGCCAGGGGGTCTGGCTACACCTTC. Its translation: CASSQALAARGSGYTF.

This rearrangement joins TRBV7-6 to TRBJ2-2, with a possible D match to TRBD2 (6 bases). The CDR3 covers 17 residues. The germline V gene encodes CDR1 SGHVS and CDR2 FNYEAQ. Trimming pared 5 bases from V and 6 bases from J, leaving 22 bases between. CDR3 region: CASSPRGDPEVSGELFF. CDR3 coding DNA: TGTGCCAGCAGCCCCCGCGGGGACCCTGAGGTGTCCGGGGAGCTGTTTTTT.

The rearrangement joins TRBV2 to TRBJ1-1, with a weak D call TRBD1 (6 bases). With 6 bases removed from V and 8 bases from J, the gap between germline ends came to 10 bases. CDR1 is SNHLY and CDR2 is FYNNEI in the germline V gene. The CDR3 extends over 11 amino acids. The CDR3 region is CASREGGEAFF. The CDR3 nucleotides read TGTGCCAGCAGAGAGGGGGGGGAAGCTTTCTTT. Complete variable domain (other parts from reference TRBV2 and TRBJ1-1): EPEVTQTPSHQVTQMGQEVILRCVPISNHLYFYWYRQILGQKVEFLVSFYNNEISEKSEIFDDQFSVERPDGSNFTLKIRSTKLEDSAMYFCASREGGEAFFGQGTRLTVV.

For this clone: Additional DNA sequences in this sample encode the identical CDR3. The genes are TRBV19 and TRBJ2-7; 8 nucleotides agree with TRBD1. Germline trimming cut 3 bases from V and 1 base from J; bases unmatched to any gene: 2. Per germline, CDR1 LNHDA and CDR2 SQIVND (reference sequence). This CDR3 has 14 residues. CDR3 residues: CASSMGTGSYEQYF. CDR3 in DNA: TGTGCCAGTAGTATGGGGACAGGTTCCTACGAGCAGTACTTC.

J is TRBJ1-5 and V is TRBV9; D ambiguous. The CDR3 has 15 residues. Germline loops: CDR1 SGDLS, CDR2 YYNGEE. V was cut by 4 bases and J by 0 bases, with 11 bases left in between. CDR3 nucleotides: TGTGCCAGCAGCTCACATCCCCATAGCAATCAGCCCCAGCATTTT. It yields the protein CASSSHPHSNQPQHF. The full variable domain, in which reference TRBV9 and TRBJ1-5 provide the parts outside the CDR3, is DSGVTQTPKHLITATGQRVTLRCSPRSGDLSVYWYQQSLDQGLQFLIQYYNGEERAKGNILERFSAQQFPDLHSELNLSSLELGDSALYFCASSSHPHSNQPQHFGDGTRLSIL.

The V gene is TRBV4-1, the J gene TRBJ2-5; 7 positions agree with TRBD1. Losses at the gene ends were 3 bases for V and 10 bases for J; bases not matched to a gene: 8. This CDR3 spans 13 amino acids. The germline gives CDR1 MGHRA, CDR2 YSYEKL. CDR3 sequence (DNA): TGCGCCAGCAGCCAGCAAGGGGGCGCGGACCAGTACTTC. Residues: CASSQQGGADQYF.

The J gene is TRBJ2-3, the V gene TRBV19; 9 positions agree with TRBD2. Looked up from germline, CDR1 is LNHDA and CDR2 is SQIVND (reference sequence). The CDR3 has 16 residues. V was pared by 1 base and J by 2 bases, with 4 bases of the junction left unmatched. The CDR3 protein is CASSIGLAGPTDTQYF. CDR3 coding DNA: TGTGCCAGTAGTATAGGGCTAGCGGGGCCCACAGATACGCAGTATTTT.

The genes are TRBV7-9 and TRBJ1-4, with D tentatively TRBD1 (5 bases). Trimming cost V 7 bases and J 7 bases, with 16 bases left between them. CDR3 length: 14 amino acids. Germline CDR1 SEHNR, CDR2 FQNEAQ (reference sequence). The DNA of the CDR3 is TGTGCCAGCACTTTCTGGGGCAGAGGTGAAAAACTGTTTTTT. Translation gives CASTFWGRGEKLFF.

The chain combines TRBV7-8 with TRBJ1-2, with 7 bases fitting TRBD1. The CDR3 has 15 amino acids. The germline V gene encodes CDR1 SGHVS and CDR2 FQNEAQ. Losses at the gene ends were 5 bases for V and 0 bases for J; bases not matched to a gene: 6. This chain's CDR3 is CASSPGTATNYGYTF. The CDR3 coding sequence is TGTGCCAGCAGCCCTGGGACAGCCACTAACTATGGCTACACCTTC.

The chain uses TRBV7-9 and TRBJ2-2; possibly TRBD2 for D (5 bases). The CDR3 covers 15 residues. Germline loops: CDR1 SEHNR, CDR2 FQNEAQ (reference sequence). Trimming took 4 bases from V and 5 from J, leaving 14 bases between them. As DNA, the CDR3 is TGTGCCAGCAGCTCGGTCCCGGGAAGAACCGGGGAGCTGTTTTTT. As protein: CASSSVPGRTGELFF.

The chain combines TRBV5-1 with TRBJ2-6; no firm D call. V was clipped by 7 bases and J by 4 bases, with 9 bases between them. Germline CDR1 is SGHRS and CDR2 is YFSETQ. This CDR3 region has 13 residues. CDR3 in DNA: TGCGCCAGCTCAGGATTCGGGGCCAACGTCCTGACTTTC. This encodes CASSGFGANVLTF. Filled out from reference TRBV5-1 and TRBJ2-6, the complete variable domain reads KAGVTQTPRYLIKTRGQQVTLSCSPISGHRSVSWYQQTPGQGLQFLFEYFSETQRNKGNFPGRFSGRQFSNSRSEMNVSTLELGDSALYLCASSGFGANVLTFGAGSRLTVL.

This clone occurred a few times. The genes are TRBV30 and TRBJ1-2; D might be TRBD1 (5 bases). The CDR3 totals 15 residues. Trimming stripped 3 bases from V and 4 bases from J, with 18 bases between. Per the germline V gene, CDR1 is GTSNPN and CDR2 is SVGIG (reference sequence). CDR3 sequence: CAWSSPREGSYGYTF. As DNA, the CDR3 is TGTGCCTGGAGCTCACCCAGGGAGGGCAGCTATGGCTACACCTTC.

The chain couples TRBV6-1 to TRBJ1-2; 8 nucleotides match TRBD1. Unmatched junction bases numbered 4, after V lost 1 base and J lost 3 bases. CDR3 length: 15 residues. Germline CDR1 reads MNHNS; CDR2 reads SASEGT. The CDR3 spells CASSEVTGGDYGYTF. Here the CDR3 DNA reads TGTGCCAGCAGTGAAGTTACAGGGGGAGACTATGGCTACACCTTC.

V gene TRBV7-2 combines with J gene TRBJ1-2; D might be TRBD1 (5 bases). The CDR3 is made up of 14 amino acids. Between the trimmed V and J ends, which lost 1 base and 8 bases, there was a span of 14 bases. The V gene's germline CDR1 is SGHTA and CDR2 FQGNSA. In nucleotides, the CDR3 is TGTGCCAGCAGCTTAGGTCTGGGGGGTAGGGGCTACACCTTC. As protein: CASSLGLGGRGYTF.

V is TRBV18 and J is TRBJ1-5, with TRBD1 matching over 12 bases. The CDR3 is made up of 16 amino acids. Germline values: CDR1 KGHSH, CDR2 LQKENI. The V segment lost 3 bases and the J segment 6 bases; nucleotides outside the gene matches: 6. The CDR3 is CASSPRGQGAGQPQHF. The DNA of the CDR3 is TGTGCCAGCTCACCGAGGGGACAGGGGGCTGGTCAGCCCCAGCATTTT.

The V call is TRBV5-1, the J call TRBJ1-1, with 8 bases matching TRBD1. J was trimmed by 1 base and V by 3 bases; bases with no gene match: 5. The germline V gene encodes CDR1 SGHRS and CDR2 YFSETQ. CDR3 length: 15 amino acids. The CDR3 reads CASSSGQGSNTEAFF. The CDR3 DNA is TGCGCCAGCAGCTCAGGACAGGGTTCGAACACTGAAGCTTTCTTT.

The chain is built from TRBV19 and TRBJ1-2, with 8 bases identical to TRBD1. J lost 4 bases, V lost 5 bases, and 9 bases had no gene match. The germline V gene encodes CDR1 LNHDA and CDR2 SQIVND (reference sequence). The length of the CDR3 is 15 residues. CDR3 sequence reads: CASSPDRGGGYGYTF. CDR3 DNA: TGTGCCAGTAGTCCCGACAGGGGCGGCGGCTATGGCTACACCTTC. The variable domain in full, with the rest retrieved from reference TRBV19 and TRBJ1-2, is DGGITQSPKYLFRKEGQNVTLSCEQNLNHDAMYWYRQDPGQGLRLIYYSQIVNDFQKGDIAEGYSVSREKKESFPLTVTSAQKNPTAFYLCASSPDRGGGYGYTFGSGTRLTVV.

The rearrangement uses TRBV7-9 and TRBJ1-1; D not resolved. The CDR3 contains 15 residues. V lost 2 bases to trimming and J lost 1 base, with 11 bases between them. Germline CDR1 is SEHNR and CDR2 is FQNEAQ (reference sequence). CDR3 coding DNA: TGTGCCAGCAGCTTATTCACCAGTCAGAACACTGAAGCTTTCTTT. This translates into CASSLFTSQNTEAFF.

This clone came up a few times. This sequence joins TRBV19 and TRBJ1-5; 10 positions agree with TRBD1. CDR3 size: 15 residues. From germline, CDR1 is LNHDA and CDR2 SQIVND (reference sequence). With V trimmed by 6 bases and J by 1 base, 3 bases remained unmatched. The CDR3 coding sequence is TGTGCCAGTAGCTGGGACAGGGGAAGCAATCAGCCCCAGCATTTT. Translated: CASSWDRGSNQPQHF.

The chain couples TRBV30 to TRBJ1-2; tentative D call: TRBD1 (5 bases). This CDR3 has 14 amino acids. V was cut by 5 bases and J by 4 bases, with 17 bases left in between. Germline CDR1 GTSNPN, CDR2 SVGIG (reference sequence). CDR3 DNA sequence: TGTGCCTGGGGTCAGGGTCGGGGGGGCTATGGCTACACCTTC. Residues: CAWGQGRGGYGYTF.

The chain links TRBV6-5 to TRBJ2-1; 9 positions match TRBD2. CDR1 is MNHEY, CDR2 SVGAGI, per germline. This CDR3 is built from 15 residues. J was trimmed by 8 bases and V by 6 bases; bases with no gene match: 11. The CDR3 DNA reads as TGTGCCAGCAGGGCCTTGGGTAGCGGGGGTTATGAGCAGTTCTTC. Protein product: CASRALGSGGYEQFF.

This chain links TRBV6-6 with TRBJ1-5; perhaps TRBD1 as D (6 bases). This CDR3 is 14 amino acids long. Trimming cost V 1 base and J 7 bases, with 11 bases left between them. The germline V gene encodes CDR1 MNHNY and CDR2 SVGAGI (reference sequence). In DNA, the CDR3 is TGTGCCAGCAGTTACTTTCCAGGGGCCCAGCCCCAGCATTTT. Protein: CASSYFPGAQPQHF.

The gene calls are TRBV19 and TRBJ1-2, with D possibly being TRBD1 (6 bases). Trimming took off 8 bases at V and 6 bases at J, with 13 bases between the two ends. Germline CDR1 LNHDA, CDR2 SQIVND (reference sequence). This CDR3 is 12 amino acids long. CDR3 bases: TGTGCCAGTGGGACAAACGCCCATGGCTACACCTTC. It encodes CASGTNAHGYTF.

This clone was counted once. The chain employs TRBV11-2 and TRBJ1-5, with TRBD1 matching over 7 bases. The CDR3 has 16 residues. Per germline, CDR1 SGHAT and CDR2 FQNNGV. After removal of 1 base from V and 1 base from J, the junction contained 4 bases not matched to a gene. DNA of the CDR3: TGTGCCAGCAGCTTAGCCGGGACAGTGAGCAATCAGCCCCAGCATTTT. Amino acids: CASSLAGTVSNQPQHF.

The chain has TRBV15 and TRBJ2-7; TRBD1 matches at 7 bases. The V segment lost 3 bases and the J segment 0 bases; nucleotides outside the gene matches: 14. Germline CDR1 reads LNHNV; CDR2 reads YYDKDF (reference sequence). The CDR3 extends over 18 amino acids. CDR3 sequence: CATSRGTANSQSSYEQYF. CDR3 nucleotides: TGTGCCACCAGCAGGGGGACAGCTAACAGTCAGAGCTCCTACGAGCAGTACTTC.

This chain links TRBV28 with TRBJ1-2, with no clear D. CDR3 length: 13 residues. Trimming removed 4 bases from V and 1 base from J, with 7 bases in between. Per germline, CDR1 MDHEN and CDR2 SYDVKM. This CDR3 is CASSSGSNYGYTF. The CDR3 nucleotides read TGTGCCAGCAGTTCTGGGAGTAACTATGGCTACACCTTC.

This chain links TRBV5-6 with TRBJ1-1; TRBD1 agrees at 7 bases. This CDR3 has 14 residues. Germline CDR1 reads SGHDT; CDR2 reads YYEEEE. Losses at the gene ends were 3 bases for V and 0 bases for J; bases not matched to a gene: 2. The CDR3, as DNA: TGTGCCAGCAGCTGGGACAGCCTGAACACTGAAGCTTTCTTT. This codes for CASSWDSLNTEAFF.

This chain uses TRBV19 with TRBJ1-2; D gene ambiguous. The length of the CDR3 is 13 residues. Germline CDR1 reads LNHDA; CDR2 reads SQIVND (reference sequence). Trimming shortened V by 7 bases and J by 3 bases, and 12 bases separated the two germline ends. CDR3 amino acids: CASIQDPDYGYTF. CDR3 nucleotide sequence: TGTGCCAGTATCCAAGATCCGGACTATGGCTACACCTTC.

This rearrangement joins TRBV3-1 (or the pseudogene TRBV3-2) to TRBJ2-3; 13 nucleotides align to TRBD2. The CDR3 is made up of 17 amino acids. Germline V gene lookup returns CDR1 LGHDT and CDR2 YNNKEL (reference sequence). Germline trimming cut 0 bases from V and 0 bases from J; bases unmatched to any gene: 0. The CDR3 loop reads CASSQEGLAGSTDTQYF. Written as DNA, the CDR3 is TGTGCCAGCAGCCAAGAGGGACTAGCGGGGAGCACAGATACGCAGTATTTT.

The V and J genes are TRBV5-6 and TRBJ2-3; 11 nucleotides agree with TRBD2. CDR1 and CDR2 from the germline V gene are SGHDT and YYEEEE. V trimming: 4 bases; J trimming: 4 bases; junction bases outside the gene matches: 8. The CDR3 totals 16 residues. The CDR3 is CASSPRLAGWSDTQYF. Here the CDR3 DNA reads TGTGCCAGCAGCCCTCGACTAGCGGGGTGGTCAGATACGCAGTATTTT. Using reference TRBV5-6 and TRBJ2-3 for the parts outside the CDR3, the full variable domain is DAGVTQSPTHLIKTRGQQVTLRCSPKSGHDTVSWYQQALGQGPQFIFQYYEEEERQRGNFPDRFSGHQFPNYSSELNVNALLLGDSALYLCASSPRLAGWSDTQYFGPGTRLTVL.

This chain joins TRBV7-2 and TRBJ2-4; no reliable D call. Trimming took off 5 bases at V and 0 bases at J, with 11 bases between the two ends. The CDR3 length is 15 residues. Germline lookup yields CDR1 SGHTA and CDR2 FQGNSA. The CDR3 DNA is TGTGCCAGCAGCCGGAGCTCGGCAGCCAAAAACATTCAGTACTTC. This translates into CASSRSSAAKNIQYF.